A single sample gave rise to the 27 T cell receptor beta chains below, sequenced in a study of early T cells in non-severe SARS-CoV-2 infection. TCRdb reprocessed the 5' RACE reads via MiXCR and lists one record per CDR3 protein. The top ten hold 5% to 7% of the sample, which has tens of thousands of distinct CDR3 sequences, about 14% seen once. The sequenced sample consisted of whole blood. Receptors originate from an adult who was a healthcare worker with PCR-confirmed SARS-CoV-2 infection or an uninfected control (not recorded which).

The sample holds a few counts of this clonotype. The chain employs TRBV4-2 and TRBJ2-1; TRBD2 matches at 9 bases. This CDR3 contains 15 residues. Per germline, CDR1 LGHNA and CDR2 YNFKEQ. Trimming took 4 bases from V and 4 from J; bases not matched to a gene: 5. CDR3 protein: CASSPRAGGYNEQFF. CDR3 coding DNA: TGTGCCAGCAGCCCTAGAGCGGGGGGATACAATGAGCAGTTCTTC.

The gene calls are TRBV28 and TRBJ2-3; 9 bases line up with TRBD1. Germline CDR1 is MDHEN and CDR2 is SYDVKM. J gave up 4 bases and V 7 bases, and 9 bases lay outside the gene matches. The CDR3 length is 15 residues. The CDR3 nucleotides read TGTGCCAGCACTCTGGGGACAGGGACCGCAGATACGCAGTATTTT. Residues: CASTLGTGTADTQYF. Variable domain in full (rest from reference TRBV28 and TRBJ2-3): DVKVTQSSRYLVKRTGEKVFLECVQDMDHENMFWYRQDPGLGLRLIYFSYDVKMKEKGDIPEGYSVSREKKERFSLILESASTNQTSMYLCASTLGTGTADTQYFGPGTRLTVL.

This clonotype was detected a few times. The chain employs TRBV7-2 and TRBJ1-1, with 7 bases lining up with TRBD1. The CDR3 length is 15 residues. Germline V gives CDR1 SGHTA, CDR2 FQGNSA. The V and J ends lost 5 bases and 4 bases, in that order; junction bases with no gene match: 10. The DNA of the CDR3 is TGTGCCAGCAGCCCGATTGAGGGGGCCACCACTGAAGCTTTCTTT. The encoded protein is CASSPIEGATTEAFF.

The rearrangement links TRBV6-4 to TRBJ2-2; the D gene is possibly TRBD2 (6 bases). The V and J ends lost 2 bases and 7 bases respectively, with 14 bases between them. The CDR3 is 15 amino acids. The germline CDR1 and CDR2 sequences are MRHNA and SNTAGT. The CDR3 loop is CASSDAAGYIGELFF. In nucleotides, the CDR3 is TGTGCCAGCAGTGACGCGGCGGGGTACATCGGGGAGCTGTTTTTT.

In this sample, this clonotype turned up many times. The rearrangement links TRBV11-3 to TRBJ2-7; the D gene is possibly TRBD1 (6 bases). CDR3 length: 13 amino acids. Germline lookup yields CDR1 SGHNT and CDR2 YENEEA. V was shortened by 5 bases and J by 3 bases, with 11 bases between the two germline ends. The DNA of the CDR3 is TGTGCCAGCAGCCTCACAGGGATCTACGAGCAGTACTTC. Translated: CASSLTGIYEQYF.

The table lists this clonotype with a few counts. The genes are TRBV29-1 and TRBJ2-7, with 7 bases fitting TRBD1. The germline CDR1 and CDR2 sequences are SQVTM and ANQGSEA. Losses at the gene ends were 3 bases for V and 5 bases for J; bases not matched to a gene: 13. The CDR3 has 15 amino acids. The CDR3 DNA reads as TGCAGCGTTGAGAGGCAGGGGGTCCCGCCTGACGAGCAGTACTTC. It specifies CSVERQGVPPDEQYF.

This clonotype was detected a few times. A junction boundary mismatches the germline segment, possibly from a read error. The rearrangement joins TRBV2 to TRBJ1-4; D perhaps matches TRBD1 (6 bases). The CDR3 sequence is 17 residues long. Germline loops: CDR1 SNHLY, CDR2 FYNNEI. CDR3 nucleotide sequence: TGTGCCAGCAGTGAAGAGACCCTCAGCCGTAACAGGGTAAAGGAGGTTTTT. Translation: CASSEETLSRNRVKEVF.

This clonotype was detected only a few times. The gene calls are TRBV28 and TRBJ1-1; no definite D call. V lost 9 bases to trimming and J lost 1 base, with 12 bases between them. Germline V gene lookup returns CDR1 MDHEN and CDR2 SYDVKM. This CDR3 comprises 13 residues. In DNA, the CDR3 is TGTGCCAGTGGACGGAATACGAACACTGAAGCTTTCTTT. This encodes CASGRNTNTEAFF.

This clonotype has at least ten counts. The V gene is TRBV11-2, the J gene TRBJ1-4; D call uncertain. Germline loops: CDR1 SGHAT, CDR2 FQNNGV. V was trimmed by 0 bases and J by 3 bases, leaving 8 bases between them. The CDR3 spans 15 residues. CDR3 sequence reads: CASSLEGLANEKLFF. The CDR3 DNA is TGTGCCAGCAGCTTAGAGGGATTAGCTAATGAAAAACTGTTTTTT.

In this sample, this clonotype turned up a few times. The gene calls are TRBV6-4 and TRBJ2-2; no definite D call. Germline V gives CDR1 MRHNA, CDR2 SNTAGT. CDR3 length: 15 amino acids. V lost 3 bases and J 4 bases, leaving 12 bases between the germline ends. The CDR3 DNA sequence: TGTGCCAGCAGTGAAAGATACGTGGGCACCGGGGAGCTGTTTTTT. As protein: CASSERYVGTGELFF.

This clonotype has just a few counts. The V gene is TRBV5-1, the J gene TRBJ2-7; D is uncertain. V shed 0 bases and J shed 2 bases, with 9 bases lying between them. There are 14 residues in the CDR3. Germline CDR1 reads SGHRS; CDR2 reads YFSETQ. In DNA, the CDR3 is TGCGCCAGCAGCTTGGGGCCAGAGACCTACGAGCAGTACTTC. Its translation: CASSLGPETYEQYF. Using reference TRBV5-1 and TRBJ2-7 for the parts outside the CDR3, the full variable domain is KAGVTQTPRYLIKTRGQQVTLSCSPISGHRSVSWYQQTPGQGLQFLFEYFSETQRNKGNFPGRFSGRQFSNSRSEMNVSTLELGDSALYLCASSLGPETYEQYFGPGTRLTVT.

In its sample, this clonotype was seen a few times. The rearrangement uses TRBV27 and TRBJ2-7; 7 nucleotides agree with TRBD2. V was clipped by 5 bases and J by 2 bases; unmatched bases: 15. Germline loops: CDR1 MNHEY, CDR2 SMNVEV (reference sequence). This CDR3 has 17 amino acids. CDR3 loop: CASSPPGPSGVPYEQYF. The CDR3 DNA follows: TGTGCCAGCAGTCCCCCTGGGCCCAGCGGGGTCCCCTACGAGCAGTACTTC.

This clonotype was seen more than once but under ten times. The V gene is TRBV29-1, the J gene TRBJ2-4; the match to TRBD1 covers 8 bases. This CDR3 is 13 amino acids long. Germline V gene data show CDR1 as SQVTM and CDR2 as ANQGSEA. The trim removed 3 bases at V and 4 bases at J, leaving 2 bases unmatched. In DNA form, the CDR3 reads TGCAGCGTTGAGCGGACAGGGAAAAACATTCAGTACTTC. It encodes CSVERTGKNIQYF.

The rearrangement links TRBV2 to TRBJ1-6, with 9 bases aligning to TRBD1. The germline gives CDR1 SNHLY, CDR2 FYNNEI. V trimming: 3 bases; J trimming: 5 bases; junction bases outside the gene matches: 5. The CDR3 covers 16 residues. The CDR3 spells CASSDTGGLNNSPLHF. The CDR3 DNA is TGTGCCAGCAGTGATACAGGGGGCTTGAATAATTCACCCCTCCACTTT.

This rearrangement joins TRBV20-1 to TRBJ2-7; D may be TRBD2 (5 bases). Germline V lookup: CDR1 DFQATT, CDR2 SNEGSKA (reference sequence). The ends were cut back, 5 bases at V and 3 bases at J, with 20 bases in the middle. The CDR3 covers 15 residues. For the CDR3, the DNA is TGCAGTGCTCGGACTGCGGCCGGGCCCTTCTACGAGCAGTACTTC. Its protein product is CSARTAAGPFYEQYF.

This clonotype came up a few times. This chain connects TRBV20-1 to TRBJ2-7; perhaps TRBD2 as D (5 bases). This CDR3 region has 13 residues. The germline V and J ends were trimmed by 3 bases and 3 bases, with 12 bases remaining between them. CDR1 is DFQATT, CDR2 SNEGSKA, per germline (reference sequence). CDR3 sequence: CSASLWGDYEQYF. Written as DNA, the CDR3 is TGCAGTGCTAGTCTTTGGGGAGACTACGAGCAGTACTTC.

This clonotype showed up just a few times. The genes are TRBV6-1 and TRBJ1-4; D is unclear. V lost 9 bases, J lost 4 bases, and 15 bases lay in between. Germline CDR1 reads MNHNS; CDR2 reads SASEGT. The CDR3 has 14 amino acids. The chain's CDR3 is CASTYTSLNEKLFF. The CDR3 coding sequence is TGTGCCAGTACCTATACGAGCCTTAATGAAAAACTGTTTTTT.

This chain uses TRBV25-1 with TRBJ1-2, with D unresolved. Trimming shortened V by 11 bases and J by 4 bases, and 17 bases separated the two germline ends. This CDR3 is 13 amino acids long. Germline V CDR1 and CDR2: MGHDK, SYGVNS. CDR3 loop: CAAWTEEGYGYTF. CDR3 in DNA: TGTGCCGCATGGACGGAAGAGGGCTATGGCTACACCTTC.

This clonotype was seen ten or more times. This chain links TRBV20-1 with TRBJ2-2; 7 bases match TRBD1. The J segment lost 3 bases and the V segment lost 5 bases, leaving 9 bases of the junction unmatched. The CDR3 extends over 15 amino acids. Germline V CDR1 and CDR2: DFQATT, SNEGSKA (reference sequence). CDR3 in amino acids: CSAQDRARDTGELFF. As DNA, the CDR3 is TGCAGTGCTCAAGACAGGGCTAGGGACACCGGGGAGCTGTTTTTT.

On this clonotype: A single base separates this from a much larger clone, so it may be a read error. The gene calls are TRBV6-8 and TRBJ2-3, with TRBD1 identical over 9 bases. The CDR3 is 19 residues long. The germline V gene has CDR1 MNHGY and CDR2 SAAAGT. CDR3 nucleotide sequence: TGTGTCAGCAGTTGCCCCTCCCCGGGACAGGGAAAAAGCACAGATACGCAGTATTTT. As protein: CVSSCPSPGQGKSTDTQYF.

Only a few counts were recorded for this clonotype. One end of the junction fails to match germline, which may point to a read error. The V and J genes are TRBV7-9 and TRBJ2-7, with D perhaps assigned TRBD1 or TRBD2 (5 bases each). In germline, CDR1 is SEHNR, CDR2 FQNEAQ (reference sequence). The CDR3 is made up of 12 amino acids. The CDR3 is CASSLSGTVEDF. The CDR3 DNA reads as TGTGCCAGCAGCTTATCAGGGACCGTCGAGGACTTC. Full variable domain (outside the CDR3, taken from reference TRBV7-9 and TRBJ2-7): DTGVSQNPRHKITKRGQNVTFRCDPISEHNRLYWYRQTLGQGPEFLTYFQNEAQLEKSRLLSDRFSAERPKGSFSTLEIQRTEQGDSAMYLCASSLSGTVEDFGPGTRLTVT.

This sequence joins TRBV29-1 and TRBJ2-3; no definite D call. CDR3 length: 13 amino acids. V was trimmed by 4 bases and J by 2 bases, leaving 10 bases between them. The germline V gene encodes CDR1 SQVTM and CDR2 ANQGSEA. The CDR3 loop reads CSVASGFTDTQYF. The CDR3 DNA reads as TGCAGCGTTGCCTCGGGCTTCACAGATACGCAGTATTTT.

The chain uses TRBV19 and TRBJ1-5, with unresolved D. CDR3 length: 15 amino acids. Germline CDR1 reads LNHDA; CDR2 reads SQIVND (reference sequence). V was pared by 3 bases and J by 0 bases, with 9 bases between. CDR3: CASSIGRNSNQPQHF. The CDR3 nucleotides are TGTGCCAGTAGTATCGGACGGAATAGCAATCAGCCCCAGCATTTT.

The J gene is TRBJ2-7, the V gene TRBV10-3; 7 nucleotides line up with TRBD2. J gave up 8 bases and V 3 bases, and 13 bases lay outside the gene matches. Per germline, CDR1 ENHRY and CDR2 SYGVKD. The CDR3 sequence is 15 residues long. CDR3 in DNA: TGTGCCATCAGTGAAGACCCCGGGGAGGGGCGGAAGCAGTACTTC. Translated: CAISEDPGEGRKQYF.

The chain combines TRBV5-1 with TRBJ2-3, with unresolved D. V was pared by 0 bases and J by 0 bases, with 11 bases between. Germline CDR1 reads SGHRS; CDR2 reads YFSETQ. This CDR3 spans 16 amino acids. The CDR3 is CASSLAQPMSTDTQYF. For the CDR3, the DNA is TGCGCCAGCAGCTTGGCACAGCCGATGAGCACAGATACGCAGTATTTT.

This clonotype has a handful of counts. The CDR3 coding sequence is TGCGCCAGCAGATCTAGACAGGGAGACGAAAAACTGTTTTTT. It encodes CASRSRQGDEKLFF. The chain combines TRBV5-1 with TRBJ1-4; TRBD1 matches at 7 bases. The V and J ends lost 5 bases and 8 bases, in that order; junction bases with no gene match: 9. Per germline, CDR1 SGHRS and CDR2 YFSETQ. The length of the CDR3 is 14 residues. Full variable domain (rest looked up from reference TRBV5-1 and TRBJ1-4): KAGVTQTPRYLIKTRGQQVTLSCSPISGHRSVSWYQQTPGQGLQFLFEYFSETQRNKGNFPGRFSGRQFSNSRSEMNVSTLELGDSALYLCASRSRQGDEKLFFGSGTQLSVL.

The sample holds a few counts of this clonotype. The chain has TRBV9 and TRBJ2-1, with 11 bases aligning to TRBD2. With V trimmed by 3 bases and J by 4 bases, 0 bases remained unmatched. The CDR3 consists of 14 residues. The germline V gene encodes CDR1 SGDLS and CDR2 YYNGEE. This CDR3 reads CASSGLAGYNEQFF. In DNA form, the CDR3 reads TGTGCCAGCAGCGGACTAGCGGGATACAATGAGCAGTTCTTC.